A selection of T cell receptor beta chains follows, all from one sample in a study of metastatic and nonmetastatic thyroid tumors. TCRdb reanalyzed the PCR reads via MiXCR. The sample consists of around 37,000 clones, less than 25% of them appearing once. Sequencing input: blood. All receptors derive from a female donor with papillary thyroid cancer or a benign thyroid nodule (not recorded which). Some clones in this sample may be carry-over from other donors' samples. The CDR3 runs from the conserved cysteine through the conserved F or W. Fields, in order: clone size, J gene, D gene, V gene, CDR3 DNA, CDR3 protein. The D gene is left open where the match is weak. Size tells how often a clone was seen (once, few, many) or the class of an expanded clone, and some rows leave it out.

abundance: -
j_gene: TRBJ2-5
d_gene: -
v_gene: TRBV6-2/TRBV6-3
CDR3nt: TGTGCCAGCAGTTGCGGCGTAGGGAAAGAGACCCAGTACTTC
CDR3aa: CASSCGVGKETQYF

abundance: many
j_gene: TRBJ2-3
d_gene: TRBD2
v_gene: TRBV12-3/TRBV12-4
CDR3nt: TGTGCCAGCAGCGCCGGGTGGGAGCGGGAGAAGGCAGATACGCAGTATTTT
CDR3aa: CASSAGWEREKADTQYF

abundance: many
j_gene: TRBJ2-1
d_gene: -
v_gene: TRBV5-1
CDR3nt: TGCGCCAGCAGCTTGGACTTAACTAGCAATTACAATGAGCAGTTCTTC
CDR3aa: CASSLDLTSNYNEQFF

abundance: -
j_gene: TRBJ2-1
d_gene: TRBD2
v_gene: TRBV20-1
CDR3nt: TGCAGTGCTTGGAGCGGGAGGAGTGGATTCGGTGAGCAGTTCTTC
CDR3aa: CSAWSGRSGFGEQFF

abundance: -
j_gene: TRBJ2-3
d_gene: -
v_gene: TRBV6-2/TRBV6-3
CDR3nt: TGTGCCAGCAGTTACTGGGGGAGCGGTGGAACAGATACGCAGTATTTT
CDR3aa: CASSYWGSGGTDTQYF

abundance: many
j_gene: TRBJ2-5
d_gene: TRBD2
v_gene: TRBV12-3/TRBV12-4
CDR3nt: TGTGCCAGCAGTTTAGCGGGAGGGCCCGAGACCCAGTACTTC
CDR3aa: CASSLAGGPETQYF

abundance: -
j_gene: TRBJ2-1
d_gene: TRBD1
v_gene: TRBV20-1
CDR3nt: TGCAGTGCTAGAGCGTACAGGGGGATTTACAATGAGCAGTTCTTC
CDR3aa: CSARAYRGIYNEQFF

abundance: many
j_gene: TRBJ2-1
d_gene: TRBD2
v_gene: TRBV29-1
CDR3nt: TGCAGCGTTGAGCGACTAGCGGGAGTGAACAATGAGCAGTTCTTC
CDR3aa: CSVERLAGVNNEQFF

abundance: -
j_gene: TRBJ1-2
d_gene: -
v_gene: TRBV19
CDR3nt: TGTGCCAGTAGTATTATGACGGAAAAATATGGCTACACCTTC
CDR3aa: CASSIMTEKYGYTF

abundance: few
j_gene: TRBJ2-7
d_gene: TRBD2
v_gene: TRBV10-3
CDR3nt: TGTTCCACCGGGGGGGGGGACGAGCAGTACTTC
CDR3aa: CSTGGGDEQYF

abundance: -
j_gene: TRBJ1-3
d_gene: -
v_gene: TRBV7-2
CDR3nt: TGTGCCAGCAGCTCTACAGGAACCACCATATATTTT
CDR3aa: CASSSTGTTIYF

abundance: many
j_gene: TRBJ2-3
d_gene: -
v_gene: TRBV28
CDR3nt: TGTGCCAGCAGTTTATGGAAGAGAGGACAGCCAGTGACCACAGATACGCAGTATTTT
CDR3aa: CASSLWKRGQPVTTDTQYF

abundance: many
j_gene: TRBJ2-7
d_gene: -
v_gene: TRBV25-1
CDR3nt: TGTGCCAGCAGCCCCTGGCCAGGGGCTAGTGGCGAGCAGTACTTC
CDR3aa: CASSPWPGASGEQYF

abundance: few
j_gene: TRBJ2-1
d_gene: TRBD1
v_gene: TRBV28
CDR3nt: TGTGCCAGCAGTTTCGGACAGGGGAAATTGGATGAGCAGTTCTTC
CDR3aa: CASSFGQGKLDEQFF

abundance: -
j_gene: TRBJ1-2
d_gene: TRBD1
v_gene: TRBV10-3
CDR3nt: TGTGCCATCAGCGGACAGGGTGGCTATGGATACACATTC
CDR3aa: CAISGQGGYGYTF

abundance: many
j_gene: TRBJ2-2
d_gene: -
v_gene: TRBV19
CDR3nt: TGTGCCAGTAGTATTAACCGGGCGGGAAAAATCAACACCGGGGAGCTGTTTTTT
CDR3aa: CASSINRAGKINTGELFF

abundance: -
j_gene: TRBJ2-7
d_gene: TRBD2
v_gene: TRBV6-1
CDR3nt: TGTGCCAGCACGCTTTCGAGTGGGGGGGGGTCTCGGCAGTACTTC
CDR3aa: CASTLSSGGGSRQYF

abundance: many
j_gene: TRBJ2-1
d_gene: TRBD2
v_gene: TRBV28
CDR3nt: TGTGCCAGCTCGCTCGGGGCGGGAGAAGCCTACAATGAGCAGTTCTTC
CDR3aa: CASSLGAGEAYNEQFF

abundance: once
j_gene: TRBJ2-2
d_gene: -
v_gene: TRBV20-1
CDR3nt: TGCAGTGCTAGAGATTTCAGGGGCTTTAACACCGGCGAGCTGTTTTTT
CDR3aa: CSARDFRGFNTGELFF

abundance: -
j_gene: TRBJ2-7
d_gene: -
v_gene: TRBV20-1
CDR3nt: TGCAGTGCTAGAGATCCGGCAGGGGAATACGAGCAGTACTTC
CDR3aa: CSARDPAGEYEQYF

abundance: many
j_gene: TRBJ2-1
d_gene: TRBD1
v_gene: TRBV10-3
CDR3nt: TGTGCCATCAGATGGGGACAGGGGGCGAAGGAGCAGTTCTTC
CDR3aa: CAIRWGQGAKEQFF

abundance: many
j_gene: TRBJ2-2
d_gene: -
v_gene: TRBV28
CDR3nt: TGTGCCAGCAGTTTTAGTCGGGCGCGGGCCGGGGAGCTGTTTTTT
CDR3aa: CASSFSRARAGELFF

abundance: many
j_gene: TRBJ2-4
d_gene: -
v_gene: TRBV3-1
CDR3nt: TGTGCCAGCAGCCAGCTGACTGGACAGATGGTAGCCAAAAACATTCAGTACTTC
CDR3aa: CASSQLTGQMVAKNIQYF

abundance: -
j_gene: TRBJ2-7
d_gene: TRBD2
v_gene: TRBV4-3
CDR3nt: TGCGCCAGCAGCCAAGAATACGCGCGGGAGGCTCGCGAGCAGTACTTC
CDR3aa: CASSQEYAREAREQYF

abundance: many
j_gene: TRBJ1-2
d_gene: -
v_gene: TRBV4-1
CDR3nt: TGCGCCAGCAGCCCCATAATCTCAGGTTCGGGCCTCTGGCGGGATGGCTACACCTTC
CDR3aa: CASSPIISGSGLWRDGYTF

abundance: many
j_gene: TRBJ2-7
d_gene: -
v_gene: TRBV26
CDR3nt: TGCCTTCTTCTAGCGGGAGGGCCGAACGAGCAGTACTTC
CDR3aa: CLLLAGGPNEQYF

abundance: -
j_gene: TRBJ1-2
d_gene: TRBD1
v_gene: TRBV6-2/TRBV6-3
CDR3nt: TGTGCCAGCAGTTACTCCGGGACAGGGGGATCAAGGGGCTACACCTTC
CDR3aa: CASSYSGTGGSRGYTF

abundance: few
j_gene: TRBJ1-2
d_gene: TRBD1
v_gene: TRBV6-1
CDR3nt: TGTGCCAGCAGACAGGGGGAGGACGGCTATGGCTACACCTTC
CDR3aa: CASRQGEDGYGYTF

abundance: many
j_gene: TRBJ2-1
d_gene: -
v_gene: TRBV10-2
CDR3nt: TGCGCCAGCAGTGAGTCAATAGGGGTTGAGCAGTTCTTC
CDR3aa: CASSESIGVEQFF

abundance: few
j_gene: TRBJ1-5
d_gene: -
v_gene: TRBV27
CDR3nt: TGTGCCAGCAGTTTGTCAGAGAACGAGCAGCACCAGCATTTT
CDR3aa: CASSLSENEQHQHF

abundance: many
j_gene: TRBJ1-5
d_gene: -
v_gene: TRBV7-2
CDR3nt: TGTGCCAGCAGCTTATCGGGGCGGAGCAATCAGCCCCAGCATTTT
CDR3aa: CASSLSGRSNQPQHF

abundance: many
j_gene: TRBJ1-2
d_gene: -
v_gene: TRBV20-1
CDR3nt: TGCAGTGCTAACCCCCCAGGAGGACATCCGGACCATGGCTACACCTTC
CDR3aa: CSANPPGGHPDHGYTF

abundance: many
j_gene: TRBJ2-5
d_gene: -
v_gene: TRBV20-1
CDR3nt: TGCAGTGCTCCCAAAAGCGGGCTACAAGAGACCCAGTACTTC
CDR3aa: CSAPKSGLQETQYF

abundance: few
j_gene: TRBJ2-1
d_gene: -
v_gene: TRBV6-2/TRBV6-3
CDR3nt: TGTGCCAGCAGTTACTCGGCAGGGGAAGGCAATGAGCAGTTCTTC
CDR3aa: CASSYSAGEGNEQFF

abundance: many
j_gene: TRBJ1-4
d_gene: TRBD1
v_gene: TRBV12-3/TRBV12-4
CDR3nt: TGTGCCAGCAGTTTACAGGGGGCTATAGGTGAAAAACTGTTTTTT
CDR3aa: CASSLQGAIGEKLFF

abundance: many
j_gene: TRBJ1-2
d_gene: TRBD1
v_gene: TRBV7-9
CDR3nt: TGTGCCAGCAGCTTTACAGGGGGCGCACCTTTTGGCTACACCTTC
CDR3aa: CASSFTGGAPFGYTF

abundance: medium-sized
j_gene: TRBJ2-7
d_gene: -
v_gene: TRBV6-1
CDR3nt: TGTGCCAGCAGTGACGCCCCACGGGTTACCTATTACGAGCAGTACTTC
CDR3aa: CASSDAPRVTYYEQYF

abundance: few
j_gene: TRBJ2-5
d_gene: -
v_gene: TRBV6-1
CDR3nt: TGTGCCAGCTCATCTACAGGGAGTGGAGAGACCCGGTACTTC
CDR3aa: CASSSTGSGETRYF

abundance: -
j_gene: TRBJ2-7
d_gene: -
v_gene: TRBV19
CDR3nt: TGTGCCAGTGACACAGGGAGCGAGCATTACTTC
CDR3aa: CASDTGSEHYF

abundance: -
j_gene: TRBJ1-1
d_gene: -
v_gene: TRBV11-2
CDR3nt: TGTGCCAGCAGCGGAACTAGGGTTTCAGGAGCTTTCTTT
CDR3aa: CASSGTRVSGAFF

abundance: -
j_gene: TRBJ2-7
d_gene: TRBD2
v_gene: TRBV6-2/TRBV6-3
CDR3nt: TGTGCCAGCAGTATAGCGGGAGGCGACGAGCAGTACTTC
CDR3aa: CASSIAGGDEQYF

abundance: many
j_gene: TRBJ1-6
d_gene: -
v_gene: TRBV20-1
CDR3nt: TGCAGTGCGAGAAGCAGGAGCTCCTATAATTCACCCCTCCACTTT
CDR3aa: CSARSRSSYNSPLHF

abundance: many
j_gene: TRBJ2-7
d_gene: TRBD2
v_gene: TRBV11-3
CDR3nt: TGTGCCAGCAGCTTAGGAACCCATAGCGGGTCATTGGAGCAGTACTTC
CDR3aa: CASSLGTHSGSLEQYF

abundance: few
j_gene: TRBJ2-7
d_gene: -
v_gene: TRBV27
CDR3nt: TGTGCCACCCGACTCGGAACTCCCCAAGACTACGAGCAGTACTTC
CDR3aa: CATRLGTPQDYEQYF

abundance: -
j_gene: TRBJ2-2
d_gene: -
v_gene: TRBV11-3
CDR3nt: TGTGCCAGCAGCCAACTACAGTCAAGCACAGGGGAGCTGTTTTTT
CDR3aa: CASSQLQSSTGELFF

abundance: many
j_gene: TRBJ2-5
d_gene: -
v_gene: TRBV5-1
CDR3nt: TGCGCCAGCAGCTTTTCTGGGGTAGGAGAGACCCAGTACTTC
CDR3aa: CASSFSGVGETQYF

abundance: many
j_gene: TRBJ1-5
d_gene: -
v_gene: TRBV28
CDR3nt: TGTGCCAGCAGTTTAGATACCGCGTCCCAGCATTTT
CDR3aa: CASSLDTASQHF

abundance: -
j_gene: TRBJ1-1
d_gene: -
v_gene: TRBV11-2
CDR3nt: TGTGCCAGCAGCTTGGCGGGTGACAGCCAGGCAGCTTTCTTT
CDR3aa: CASSLAGDSQAAFF

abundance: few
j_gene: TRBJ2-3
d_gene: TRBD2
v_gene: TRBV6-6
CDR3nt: TGTGCCAGCAGTTACTCCCGTACTAGCGGTTCTAGCACAGATACACAGTATTTT
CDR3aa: CASSYSRTSGSSTDTQYF

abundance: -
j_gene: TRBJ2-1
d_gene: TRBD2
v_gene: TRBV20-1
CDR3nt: TGCAGTGCTAGCCTCCTTGAGACTAGCGGGAGTGAGCATTTCTTC
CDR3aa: CSASLLETSGSEHFF

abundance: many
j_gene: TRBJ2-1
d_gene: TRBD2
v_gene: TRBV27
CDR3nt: TGTGCCAGCAGTTCACTAGCGGGAGCAAACAATGAGCAGTTCTTC
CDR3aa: CASSSLAGANNEQFF

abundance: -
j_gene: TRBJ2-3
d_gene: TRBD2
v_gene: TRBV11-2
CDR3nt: TGTGCCAGCAGCCTCTCTGGGACTAGTACTTCCGATACGCAGTATTTT
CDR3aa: CASSLSGTSTSDTQYF

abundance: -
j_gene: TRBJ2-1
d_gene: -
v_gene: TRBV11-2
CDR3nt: TGTGCCAGCAGCCCGCGCAGGGGCTCCTACAATGAGCAGTTCTTC
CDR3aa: CASSPRRGSYNEQFF

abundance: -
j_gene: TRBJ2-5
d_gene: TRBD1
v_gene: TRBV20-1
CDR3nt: TGCAGTGCGACCACAGGGGCGAAGACCCAGTACTTC
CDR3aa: CSATTGAKTQYF

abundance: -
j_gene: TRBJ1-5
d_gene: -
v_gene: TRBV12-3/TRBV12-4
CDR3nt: TGTGCCAGCAGCAAAGCAGGAGGGGCTCGTCAGCCCCAGCATTTT
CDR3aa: CASSKAGGARQPQHF

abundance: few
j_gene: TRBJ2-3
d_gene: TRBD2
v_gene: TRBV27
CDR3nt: TGTGCCAGCAGTCTACGGACTAGCGGGAGGGGGGATACGCAGTATTTT
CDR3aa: CASSLRTSGRGDTQYF

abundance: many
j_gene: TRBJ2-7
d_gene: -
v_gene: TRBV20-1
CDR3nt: TGCAGTGCTAGTCCAGGGGACGAGCAGTACTTC
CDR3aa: CSASPGDEQYF